This T cell receptor (beta chain) is drawn from a study of blood T cell repertoires in COVID-19. Germline CDR1 is SNHLY and CDR2 is FYNNEI. This CDR3 is 14 amino acids long. V was clipped by 6 bases and J by 0 bases; unmatched bases: 3. This clone has just a few counts. Assay: immunoSEQ multiplex PCR; the TCRdb copy retains only in-frame clones and omits some. Of about 100,000 clones in the sample, approximately 88% are singletons; the top ten hold roughly a quarter. The sample consisted of peripheral blood. The chain recombines TRBV2 with TRBJ2-7, with TRBD1 matching 9 bases. The source is a man aged 60-69 years with acute or convalescent COVID-19. CDR3 region: CASRGTGNSYEQYF. As DNA, the CDR3 is TGTGCCAGCAGGGGGACAGGGAACTCCTACGAGCAGTACTTC.